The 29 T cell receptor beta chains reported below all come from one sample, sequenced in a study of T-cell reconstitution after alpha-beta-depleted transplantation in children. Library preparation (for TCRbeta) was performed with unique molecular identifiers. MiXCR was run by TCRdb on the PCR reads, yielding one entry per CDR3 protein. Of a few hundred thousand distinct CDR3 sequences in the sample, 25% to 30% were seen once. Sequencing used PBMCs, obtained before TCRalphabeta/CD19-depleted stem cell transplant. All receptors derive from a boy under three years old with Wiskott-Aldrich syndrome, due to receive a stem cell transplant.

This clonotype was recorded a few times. CDR3: CASSLRPLGGPLKSEQFF. As DNA, the CDR3 is TGTGCCAGCAGCTTAAGACCCCTGGGAGGGCCGTTAAAGAGTGAGCAGTTCTTC. This chain links TRBV11-2 with TRBJ2-1; 7 positions match TRBD2. The CDR3 is made up of 18 amino acids. With 2 bases clipped from V and 9 bases from J, the junction kept 19 bases outside the gene matches. Germline lookup yields CDR1 SGHAT and CDR2 FQNNGV.

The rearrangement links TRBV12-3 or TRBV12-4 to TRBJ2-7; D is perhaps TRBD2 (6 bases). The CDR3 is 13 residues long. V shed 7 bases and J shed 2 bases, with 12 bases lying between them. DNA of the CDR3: TGTGCCAGCACTAGACTAGTCCCCTACGAGCAGTACTTC. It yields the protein CASTRLVPYEQYF.

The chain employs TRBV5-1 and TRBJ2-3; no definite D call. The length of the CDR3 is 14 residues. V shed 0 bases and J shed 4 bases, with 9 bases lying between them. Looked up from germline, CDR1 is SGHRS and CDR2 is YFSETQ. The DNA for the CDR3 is TGCGCCAGCAGCTTGGTGAGGAAGGCAGATACGCAGTATTTT. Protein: CASSLVRKADTQYF.

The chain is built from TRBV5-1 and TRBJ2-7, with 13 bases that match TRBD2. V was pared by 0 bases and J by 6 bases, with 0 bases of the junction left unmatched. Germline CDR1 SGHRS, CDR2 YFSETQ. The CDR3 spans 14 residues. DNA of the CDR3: TGCGCCAGCAGCTTGGGGACTAGCGGGGGCGAGCAGTACTTC. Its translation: CASSLGTSGGEQYF.

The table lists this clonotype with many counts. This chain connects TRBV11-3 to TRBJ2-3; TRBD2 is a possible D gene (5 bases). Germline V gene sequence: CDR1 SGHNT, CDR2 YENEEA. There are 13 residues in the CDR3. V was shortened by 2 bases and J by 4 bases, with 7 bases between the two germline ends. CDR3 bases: TGTGCCAGCAGCTTACGGGGTCCAGATACGCAGTATTTT. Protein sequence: CASSLRGPDTQYF.

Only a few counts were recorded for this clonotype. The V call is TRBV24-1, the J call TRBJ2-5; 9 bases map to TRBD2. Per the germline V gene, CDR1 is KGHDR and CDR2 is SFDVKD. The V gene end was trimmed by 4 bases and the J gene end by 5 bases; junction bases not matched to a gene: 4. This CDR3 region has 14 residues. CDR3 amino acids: CATSERLAVETQYF. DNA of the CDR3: TGTGCCACCAGTGAACGACTAGCGGTGGAGACCCAGTACTTC.

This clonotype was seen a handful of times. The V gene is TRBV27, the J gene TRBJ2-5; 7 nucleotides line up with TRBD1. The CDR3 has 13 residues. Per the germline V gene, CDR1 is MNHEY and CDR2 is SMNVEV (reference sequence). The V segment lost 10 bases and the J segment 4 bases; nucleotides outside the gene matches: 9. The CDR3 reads CATSQTGRETQYF. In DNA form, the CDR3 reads TGTGCCACTTCCCAGACAGGGAGAGAGACCCAGTACTTC.

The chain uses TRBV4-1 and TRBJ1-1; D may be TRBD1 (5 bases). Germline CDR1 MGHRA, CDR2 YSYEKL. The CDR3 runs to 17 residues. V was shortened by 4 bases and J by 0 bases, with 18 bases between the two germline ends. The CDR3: CASSLSGGSIVNTEAFF. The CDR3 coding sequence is TGCGCCAGCAGCCTTTCGGGGGGGTCAATAGTGAACACTGAAGCTTTCTTT.

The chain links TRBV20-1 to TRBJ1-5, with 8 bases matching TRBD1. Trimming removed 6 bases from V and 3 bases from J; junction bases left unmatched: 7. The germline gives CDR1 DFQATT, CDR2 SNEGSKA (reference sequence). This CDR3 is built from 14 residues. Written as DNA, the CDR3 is TGCAGTGCCCGGAAGACAGGGGACAATCAGCCCCAGCATTTT. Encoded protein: CSARKTGDNQPQHF.

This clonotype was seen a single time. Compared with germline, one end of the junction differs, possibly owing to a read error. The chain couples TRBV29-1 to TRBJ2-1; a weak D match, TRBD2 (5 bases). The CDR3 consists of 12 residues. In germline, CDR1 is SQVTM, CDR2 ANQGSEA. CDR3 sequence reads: CSADLEAGWRLF. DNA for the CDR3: TGCAGCGCTGACCTCGAGGCGGGCTGGAGACTCTTC.

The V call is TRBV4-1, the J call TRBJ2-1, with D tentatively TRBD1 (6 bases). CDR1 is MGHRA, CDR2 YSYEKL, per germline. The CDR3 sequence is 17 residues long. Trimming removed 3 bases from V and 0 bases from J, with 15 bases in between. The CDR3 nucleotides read TGCGCCAGCAGCCACCGGACAGTCCTACACTCCTACAATGAGCAGTTCTTC. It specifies CASSHRTVLHSYNEQFF.

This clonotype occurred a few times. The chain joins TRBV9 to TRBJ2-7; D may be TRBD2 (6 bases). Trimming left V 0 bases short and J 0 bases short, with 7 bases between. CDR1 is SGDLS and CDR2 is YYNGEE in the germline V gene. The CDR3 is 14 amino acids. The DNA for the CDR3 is TGTGCCAGCAGCGTAGACGGGAGCTCCTACGAGCAGTACTTC. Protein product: CASSVDGSSYEQYF.

The CDR3 sequence is CASSLLDGYGYTF. CDR3 coding DNA: TGTGCCAGCAGCTTATTGGACGGGTATGGCTACACCTTC. The rearrangement links TRBV11-2 to TRBJ1-2; D is unclear. Per germline, CDR1 SGHAT and CDR2 FQNNGV. The CDR3 consists of 13 residues. Trimming shortened V by 2 bases and J by 5 bases, and 9 bases separated the two germline ends. Variable domain in full (rest from reference TRBV11-2 and TRBJ1-2): EAGVAQSPRYKIIEKRQSVAFWCNPISGHATLYWYQQILGQGPKLLIQFQNNGVVDDSQLPKDRFSAERLKGVDSTLKIQPAKLEDSAVYLCASSLLDGYGYTFGSGTRLTVV.

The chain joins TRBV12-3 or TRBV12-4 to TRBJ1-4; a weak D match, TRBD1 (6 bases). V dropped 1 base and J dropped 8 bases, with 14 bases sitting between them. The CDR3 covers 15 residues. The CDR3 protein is CASSLGDRPGEKLFF. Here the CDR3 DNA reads TGTGCCAGCAGTTTAGGCGACAGGCCAGGGGAAAAACTGTTTTTT.

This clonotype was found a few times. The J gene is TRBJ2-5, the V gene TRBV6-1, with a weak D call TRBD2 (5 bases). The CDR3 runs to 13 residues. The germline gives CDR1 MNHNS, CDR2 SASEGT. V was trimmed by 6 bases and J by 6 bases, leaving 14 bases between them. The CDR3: CASSPGGAKTQYF. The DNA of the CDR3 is TGTGCCAGCAGCCCAGGAGGAGCTAAGACCCAGTACTTC.

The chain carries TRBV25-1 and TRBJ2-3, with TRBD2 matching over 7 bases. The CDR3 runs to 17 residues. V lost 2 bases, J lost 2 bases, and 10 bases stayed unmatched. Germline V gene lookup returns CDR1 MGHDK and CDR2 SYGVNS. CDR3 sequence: CASSEMGRGRATDTQYF. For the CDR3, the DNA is TGTGCCAGCAGTGAAATGGGACGAGGGAGGGCCACAGATACGCAGTATTTT.

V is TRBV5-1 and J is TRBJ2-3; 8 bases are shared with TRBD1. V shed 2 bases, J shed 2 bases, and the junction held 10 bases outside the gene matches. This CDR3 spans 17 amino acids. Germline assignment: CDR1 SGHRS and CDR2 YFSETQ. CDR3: CASSFAWGQAYTDTQYF. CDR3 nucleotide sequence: TGCGCCAGCAGCTTCGCCTGGGGACAGGCTTACACAGATACGCAGTATTTT.

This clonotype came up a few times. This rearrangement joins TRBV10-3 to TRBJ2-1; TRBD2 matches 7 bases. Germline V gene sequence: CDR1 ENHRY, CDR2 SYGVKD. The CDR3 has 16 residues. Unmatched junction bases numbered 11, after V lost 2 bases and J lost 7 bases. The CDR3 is CAISELVGGKTNEQFF. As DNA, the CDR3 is TGTGCCATCAGTGAGCTAGTGGGAGGGAAAACTAATGAGCAGTTCTTC.

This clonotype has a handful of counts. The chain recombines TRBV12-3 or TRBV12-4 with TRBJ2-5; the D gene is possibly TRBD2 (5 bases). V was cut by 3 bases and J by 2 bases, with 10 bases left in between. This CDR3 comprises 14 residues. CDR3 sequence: CASSFDSVQETQYF. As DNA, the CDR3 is TGTGCCAGCAGTTTTGATAGCGTACAAGAGACCCAGTACTTC.

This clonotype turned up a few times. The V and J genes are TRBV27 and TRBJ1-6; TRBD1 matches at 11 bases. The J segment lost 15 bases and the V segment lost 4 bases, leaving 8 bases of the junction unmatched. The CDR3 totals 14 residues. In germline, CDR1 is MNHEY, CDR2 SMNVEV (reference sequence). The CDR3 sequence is CASSSSGTGGILHF. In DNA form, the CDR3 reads TGTGCCAGCAGTTCGTCCGGGACAGGGGGTATCCTCCACTTT.

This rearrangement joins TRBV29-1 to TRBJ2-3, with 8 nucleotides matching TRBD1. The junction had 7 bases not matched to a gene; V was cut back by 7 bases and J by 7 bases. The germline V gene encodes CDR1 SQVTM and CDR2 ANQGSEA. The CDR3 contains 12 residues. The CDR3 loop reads CSGRDRMNTQYF. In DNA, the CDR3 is TGCAGCGGCCGGGACAGGATGAATACGCAGTATTTT.

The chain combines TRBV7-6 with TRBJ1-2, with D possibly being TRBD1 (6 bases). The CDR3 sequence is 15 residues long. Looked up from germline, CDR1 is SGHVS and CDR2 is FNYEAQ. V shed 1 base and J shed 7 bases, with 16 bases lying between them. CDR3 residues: CASSLGAQGLGGYTF. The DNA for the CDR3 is TGTGCCAGCAGCTTAGGAGCCCAGGGGTTAGGTGGCTACACCTTC.

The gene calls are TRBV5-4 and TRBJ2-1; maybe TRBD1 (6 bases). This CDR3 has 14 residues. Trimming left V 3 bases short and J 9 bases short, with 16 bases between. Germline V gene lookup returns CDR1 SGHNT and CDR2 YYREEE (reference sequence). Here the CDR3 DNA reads TGTGCCAGCAGCTCCCCGAACATAGGGGGTGAGCAGTTCTTC. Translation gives CASSSPNIGGEQFF.

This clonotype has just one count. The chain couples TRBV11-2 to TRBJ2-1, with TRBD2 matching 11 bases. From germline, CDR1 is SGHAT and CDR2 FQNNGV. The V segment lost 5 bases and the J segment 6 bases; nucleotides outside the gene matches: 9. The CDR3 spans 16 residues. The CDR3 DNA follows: TGTGCCAGCAGCGGAGATAGCGGGAGGGCCCCCAATGAGCAGTTCTTC. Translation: CASSGDSGRAPNEQFF.

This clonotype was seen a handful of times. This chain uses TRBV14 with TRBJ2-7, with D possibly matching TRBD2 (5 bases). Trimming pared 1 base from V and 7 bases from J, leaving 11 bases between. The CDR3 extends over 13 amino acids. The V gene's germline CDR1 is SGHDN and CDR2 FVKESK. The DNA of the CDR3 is TGTGCCAGCAGCCAAGGGTCCACTAGGGAGCAGTACTTC. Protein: CASSQGSTREQYF.

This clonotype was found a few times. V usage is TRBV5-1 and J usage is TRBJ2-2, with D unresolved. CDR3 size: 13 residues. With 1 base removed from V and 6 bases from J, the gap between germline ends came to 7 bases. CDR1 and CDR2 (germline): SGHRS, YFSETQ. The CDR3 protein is CASSLPGSGELFF. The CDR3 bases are TGCGCCAGCAGCTTGCCTGGGTCCGGGGAGCTGTTTTTT. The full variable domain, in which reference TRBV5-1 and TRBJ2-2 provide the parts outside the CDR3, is KAGVTQTPRYLIKTRGQQVTLSCSPISGHRSVSWYQQTPGQGLQFLFEYFSETQRNKGNFPGRFSGRQFSNSRSEMNVSTLELGDSALYLCASSLPGSGELFFGEGSRLTVL.

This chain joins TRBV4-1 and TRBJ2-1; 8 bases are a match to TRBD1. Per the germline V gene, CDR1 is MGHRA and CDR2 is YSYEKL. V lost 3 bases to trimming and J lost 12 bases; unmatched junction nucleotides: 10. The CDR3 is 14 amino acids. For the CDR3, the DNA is TGCGCCAGCAGCCAGGAAGAGCGAGACAGGGGGCAGTTCTTC. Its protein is CASSQEERDRGQFF.

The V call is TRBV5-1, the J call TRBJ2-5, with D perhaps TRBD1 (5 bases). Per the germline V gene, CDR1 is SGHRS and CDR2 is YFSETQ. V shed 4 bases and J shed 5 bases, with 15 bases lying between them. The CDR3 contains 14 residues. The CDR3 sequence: CASSDSKGRETQYF. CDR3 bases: TGCGCCAGCAGCGATTCAAAGGGGCGGGAGACCCAGTACTTC.

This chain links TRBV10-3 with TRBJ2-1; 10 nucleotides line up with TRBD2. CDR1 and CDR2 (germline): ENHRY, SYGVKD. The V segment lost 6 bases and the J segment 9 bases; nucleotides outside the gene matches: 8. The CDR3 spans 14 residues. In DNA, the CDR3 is TGTGCCATCAGAGGCCTAGCGGGAGAGGGTGAGCAGTTCTTC. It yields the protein CAIRGLAGEGEQFF.